The present TCR beta chain was sequenced within a study of shared clonotypes between healthy human individuals. The V and J ends lost 2 bases and 1 base respectively, with 14 bases between them. The CDR3 extends over 15 amino acids. Germline-derived CDR1 and CDR2 are GTSNPN and SVGIG (reference sequence). The data were produced by immunoSEQ multiplex PCR, yet TCRdb's version contains in-frame clones alone and is incomplete. The sample contains roughly 1,600,000 clones, just under 99% of which appear only once. The chain links TRBV30 to TRBJ2-5, with a possible D match to TRBD2 (5 bases). The TCR sequence derives from a man aged 25-45 years in good health. Source material: naive CD4+ T cells sorted from blood. Subset noted: CD45RA+ positively selected. CDR3 in DNA: TGTGCCTGGAGTTTGAAGCGGATCGGCCAAGAGACCCAGTACTTC. Translating it yields CAWSLKRIGQETQYF.